The next 31 T cell receptor beta chains were all read from a single sample in a study of cytomegalovirus exposure and HLA in healthy donors. Using immunoSEQ multiplex PCR, the repertoire was profiled, and TCRdb retains in-frame clones only, with some absent. The sample yields roughly 140,000 clones, about 89% seen once. The sequenced sample consisted of PBMCs. The receptor set was obtained from a young woman in good health and CMV-seropositive.

V is TRBV19 and J is TRBJ2-7; 8 bases fit TRBD1. Germline V gene sequence: CDR1 LNHDA, CDR2 SQIVND (reference sequence). V gave up 5 bases and J gave up 2 bases; unmatched junction bases: 5. The CDR3 extends over 14 amino acids. The CDR3 DNA sequence: TGTGCCAGTAGTGTTGGACAGGGAACCTACGAGCAGTACTTC. This sequence encodes CASSVGQGTYEQYF.

This clone was recorded a few times. J is TRBJ2-7 and V is TRBV27; 11 bases fit TRBD2. V lost 5 bases, J lost 2 bases, and 5 bases stayed unmatched. In germline, CDR1 is MNHEY, CDR2 SMNVEV (reference sequence). The CDR3 runs to 15 residues. The CDR3 loop is CASSPQTSGAYEQYF. For the CDR3, the DNA is TGTGCCAGCAGTCCGCAGACTAGCGGGGCCTACGAGCAGTACTTC.

This clone occurred a few times. This chain joins TRBV5-1 and TRBJ1-2; D remains unclear. This CDR3 is built from 13 residues. Trimming removed 4 bases at V and 2 bases at J, with 9 bases between. Germline assignment: CDR1 SGHRS and CDR2 YFSETQ. CDR3 DNA: TGCGCCAGCAGCCTCGACATAAACTATGGCTACACCTTC. It encodes CASSLDINYGYTF.

This clone was seen many times. V is TRBV9 and J is TRBJ2-1; D might be TRBD1 (6 bases). V lost 6 bases and J 4 bases, leaving 17 bases between the germline ends. The germline V gene has CDR1 SGDLS and CDR2 YYNGEE. The CDR3 extends over 15 amino acids. The CDR3 loop reads CASTSGDAPYNEQFF. The CDR3 nucleotides are TGTGCCAGCACCTCAGGGGACGCCCCTTACAATGAGCAGTTCTTC.

V is TRBV9 and J is TRBJ2-1, with D maybe TRBD1 (6 bases). Germline CDR1 is SGDLS and CDR2 is YYNGEE. The length of the CDR3 is 15 residues. V lost 1 base, J lost 2 bases, and 10 bases lay in between. The CDR3 spells CASSVQGRPYNEQFF. CDR3 nucleotides: TGTGCCAGCAGCGTACAGGGGCGCCCCTACAATGAGCAGTTCTTC.

The rearrangement links TRBV11-1 to TRBJ2-1; 15 nucleotides line up with TRBD2. This CDR3 region has 18 residues. Germline CDR1 and CDR2: SGHAT and FQDESV (reference sequence). V was pared by 4 bases and J by 0 bases, with 4 bases of the junction left unmatched. CDR3 bases: TGTGCCAGCAGCTCGGGACTAGCGGGAGGTGTCTCCTACAATGAGCAGTTCTTC. It is translated as CASSSGLAGGVSYNEQFF.

This sequence joins TRBV18 and TRBJ2-7, with D possibly matching TRBD2 (6 bases). This CDR3 has 15 amino acids. The ends were cut back, 0 bases at V and 4 bases at J, with 13 bases in the middle. The germline V gene encodes CDR1 KGHSH and CDR2 LQKENI. CDR3 DNA sequence: TGTGCCAGCTCACCACCGGTGGGGGGTACGTACGAGCAGTACTTC. Translating it yields CASSPPVGGTYEQYF.

V is TRBV7-2 and J is TRBJ2-4, with TRBD1 identical over 9 bases. There are 17 residues in the CDR3. J was trimmed by 0 bases and V by 5 bases; bases with no gene match: 8. CDR1 and CDR2 from the germline V gene are SGHTA and FQGNSA. CDR3 sequence: CASSPRWDREAKNIQYF. CDR3 DNA: TGTGCCAGCAGCCCCCGATGGGACAGGGAAGCCAAAAACATTCAGTACTTC.

The chain employs TRBV6-5 and TRBJ2-7; 12 positions match TRBD2. The CDR3 sequence is 14 residues long. Germline assignment: CDR1 MNHEY and CDR2 SVGAGI. Trimming removed 5 bases from V and 2 bases from J; junction bases left unmatched: 1. DNA of the CDR3: TGTGCCAGCAGTCCTAGCGGGAGGGCCTACGAGCAGTACTTC. Encoded protein: CASSPSGRAYEQYF.

This rearrangement joins TRBV6-5 to TRBJ2-3, with a weak D call TRBD2 (6 bases). CDR1 and CDR2 from the germline V gene are MNHEY and SVGAGI. The V and J ends lost 7 bases and 0 bases respectively, with 14 bases between them. This CDR3 region has 15 residues. CDR3 in amino acids: CASKEGGVSTDTQYF. CDR3 nucleotides: TGTGCCAGCAAAGAGGGCGGGGTCAGCACAGATACGCAGTATTTT.

The rearrangement joins TRBV5-1 to TRBJ2-3, with 9 positions matching TRBD2. Germline loops: CDR1 SGHRS, CDR2 YFSETQ. Trimming at V came to 1 base and at J to 4 bases, leaving 4 bases not matched to a gene. The CDR3 length is 15 residues. The CDR3 loop is CASSLLAGDADTQYF. The CDR3 bases are TGCGCCAGCAGCTTGTTAGCGGGAGACGCAGATACGCAGTATTTT.

The V and J genes are TRBV2 and TRBJ1-2; D is undetermined. CDR3 length: 11 residues. Trimming removed 11 bases at V and 0 bases at J, with 7 bases between. Germline V CDR1 and CDR2: SNHLY, FYNNEI. This chain's CDR3 is CAQLTNYGYTF. In DNA, the CDR3 is TGTGCCCAACTAACTAACTATGGCTACACCTTC.

V and J are TRBV5-1 and TRBJ2-3; TRBD1 aligns across 11 bases. The CDR3 totals 15 residues. Losses at the gene ends were 4 bases for V and 3 bases for J; bases not matched to a gene: 4. Germline V gives CDR1 SGHRS, CDR2 YFSETQ. In DNA, the CDR3 is TGCGCCAGCAGCCGGGACAGGGGGTATACAGATACGCAGTATTTT. Translating it yields CASSRDRGYTDTQYF.

In this sample, this clone turned up once. The CDR3 loop reads CASSLRFLAVYEQYF. The DNA of the CDR3 is TGTGCCAGCAGCTTAAGGTTCCTAGCAGTATACGAGCAGTACTTC. This chain uses TRBV7-2 with TRBJ2-7; weak D call: TRBD2 (5 bases). Germline V gives CDR1 SGHTA, CDR2 FQGNSA. This CDR3 is built from 15 residues. V was pared by 2 bases and J by 4 bases, with 15 bases between.

This clone was recorded once. J is TRBJ1-5 and V is TRBV7-2; D unclear. CDR3 size: 14 residues. Per the germline V gene, CDR1 is SGHTA and CDR2 is FQGNSA. V was clipped by 3 bases and J by 4 bases, with 10 bases between them. The CDR3 is CASSLVAGNQPQHF. The CDR3 DNA sequence: TGTGCCAGCAGCTTGGTTGCGGGGAATCAGCCCCAGCATTTT.

The chain couples TRBV19 to TRBJ2-7; 8 positions agree with TRBD1. Germline assignment: CDR1 LNHDA and CDR2 SQIVND (reference sequence). V dropped 3 bases and J dropped 5; count of bases not matched to a gene: 3. The CDR3 is 13 residues long. CDR3 residues: CASSIRGQDEQYF. CDR3 DNA: TGTGCCAGTAGTATTAGGGGACAGGACGAGCAGTACTTC.

The chain recombines TRBV5-4 with TRBJ1-1; TRBD1 is a possible D gene (5 bases). The CDR3 extends over 14 amino acids. Trimming shortened V by 6 bases and J by 3 bases, and 15 bases separated the two germline ends. Germline lookup yields CDR1 SGHNT and CDR2 YYREEE (reference sequence). CDR3 region: CASNKRGWDTEAFF. DNA for the CDR3: TGTGCCAGCAACAAAAGGGGTTGGGACACTGAAGCTTTCTTT. Full variable domain (rest looked up from reference TRBV5-4 and TRBJ1-1): ETGVTQSPTHLIKTRGQQVTLRCSSQSGHNTVSWYQQALGQGPQFIFQYYREEENGRGNFPPRFSGLQFPNYSSELNVNALELDDSALYLCASNKRGWDTEAFFGQGTRLTVV.

The chain employs TRBV11-3 and TRBJ2-7; 10 positions match TRBD2. Germline CDR1 reads SGHNT; CDR2 reads YENEEA. Trimming at V came to 1 base and at J to 3 bases, leaving 3 bases not matched to a gene. The CDR3 is 15 amino acids. The CDR3 region is CASSLGASGSYEQYF. The CDR3 DNA sequence: TGTGCCAGCAGCTTAGGCGCTAGCGGGAGCTACGAGCAGTACTTC.

The chain has TRBV7-9 and TRBJ2-1; 10 bases match TRBD1. This CDR3 region has 13 residues. From germline, CDR1 is SEHNR and CDR2 FQNEAQ (reference sequence). With 4 bases clipped from V and 9 bases from J, the junction kept 3 bases outside the gene matches. In DNA, the CDR3 is TGTGCCAGCAGCTCGACAGGGGGCGGTGAGCAGTTCTTC. It yields the protein CASSSTGGGEQFF.

The chain couples TRBV7-3 to TRBJ2-1; no clear D. V shed 2 bases and J shed 6 bases, with 11 bases lying between them. Germline V lookup: CDR1 SGHTA, CDR2 FQGTGA. CDR3 length: 14 residues. CDR3 region: CASSLDRQVNEQFF. In DNA form, the CDR3 reads TGTGCCAGCAGCTTAGATAGACAAGTCAATGAGCAGTTCTTC.

This sequence joins TRBV27 and TRBJ1-2, with a possible D match to TRBD1 (6 bases). This CDR3 comprises 12 residues. Germline V gene lookup returns CDR1 MNHEY and CDR2 SMNVEV (reference sequence). Trimming cost V 2 bases and J 10 bases, with 11 bases left between them. In nucleotides, the CDR3 is TGTGCCAGCAGTTTAGGGGACAACGCCTACACCTTC. This encodes CASSLGDNAYTF.

This chain uses TRBV30 with TRBJ2-5, with 12 bases that match TRBD2. The J call may not be correct, given that the DNA end is closer to TRBJ2-7. This CDR3 region has 15 residues. Germline-derived CDR1 and CDR2 are GTSNPN and SVGIG (reference sequence). The CDR3 DNA is TGTGCCTGGAAACTAGCGGGAGGCGTCTCCTACGAGCAGTACTTC. Translating gives CAWKLAGGVSYEQYF.

The chain employs TRBV2 and TRBJ1-2, with D perhaps TRBD1 (6 bases). The germline gives CDR1 SNHLY, CDR2 FYNNEI. The CDR3 has 17 amino acids. Trimming removed 7 bases from V and 5 bases from J, with 26 bases in between. CDR3 sequence: CASKGQTRQGSPYGYTF. The CDR3, as DNA: TGTGCCAGCAAAGGACAGACAAGACAAGGGTCCCCTTATGGCTACACCTTC.

The V gene is TRBV21-1, the J gene TRBJ1-5; TRBD1 was called by the table and not checked on the DNA. TRBV21-1 is reported as a pseudogene. The CDR3 loop spans 13 amino acids. The CDR3 region is CASSGQTNQPQHF. The CDR3 nucleotides read TGTGCCAGCTCAGGGCAGACCAATCAGCCCCAGCATTTT.

The rearrangement links TRBV5-4 to TRBJ1-2, with D tentatively TRBD1 (5 bases). Looked up from germline, CDR1 is SGHNT and CDR2 is YYREEE (reference sequence). V was clipped by 0 bases and J by 2 bases, with 11 bases between them. This CDR3 region has 15 residues. The CDR3: CASSLVGAGNYGYTF. The CDR3 coding sequence is TGTGCCAGCAGCTTGGTTGGGGCGGGAAACTATGGCTACACCTTC.

The chain couples TRBV11-2 to TRBJ2-1, with D perhaps TRBD1 (6 bases). V dropped 0 bases and J dropped 7 bases, with 13 bases sitting between them. The CDR3 is 15 residues long. Germline assignment: CDR1 SGHAT and CDR2 FQNNGV. This chain's CDR3 is CASSLDQGSYNEQFF. In DNA, the CDR3 is TGTGCCAGCAGCTTAGACCAGGGGTCTTATAATGAGCAGTTCTTC.

The V gene is TRBV4-3, the J gene TRBJ2-2, with TRBD1 matching 9 bases. The V segment lost 1 base and the J segment 7 bases; nucleotides outside the gene matches: 10. This CDR3 has 17 residues. Germline V CDR1 and CDR2: LGHNA, YSLEER. The CDR3 here is CASSQVWGQGSDGELFF. CDR3 nucleotides: TGCGCCAGCAGCCAAGTCTGGGGACAGGGAAGTGACGGGGAGCTGTTTTTT.

The chain recombines TRBV10-2 with TRBJ2-7; weak D call: TRBD1 (5 bases). The CDR3 is 14 residues long. V was pared by 3 bases and J by 5 bases, with 14 bases between. Germline values: CDR1 WSHSY, CDR2 SAAADI. This CDR3 is CASSESSGRDEQYF. The CDR3 nucleotides are TGCGCCAGCAGTGAAAGCTCAGGGCGCGACGAGCAGTACTTC.

Points on this clone: Other DNA sequences of this sample code for an identical CDR3. This CDR3 is CASSLLRETQYF. The CDR3 DNA sequence: TGCGCCAGCAGCTTACTAAGGGAGACCCAGTACTTC. The chain joins TRBV5-1 to TRBJ2-5; D is undetermined. With 2 bases removed from V and 5 bases from J, the gap between germline ends came to 7 bases. This CDR3 spans 12 amino acids. From germline, CDR1 is SGHRS and CDR2 YFSETQ.

V and J are TRBV6-6 and TRBJ2-7, with a tentative D call TRBD1 (5 bases). Trimming removed 2 bases from V and 2 bases from J, with 10 bases in between. The V gene's germline CDR1 is MNHNY and CDR2 SVGAGI (reference sequence). The CDR3 loop spans 14 amino acids. The CDR3 bases are TGTGCCAGCAGTTACCGGGCAGGGACCTACGAGCAGTACTTC. Its translation: CASSYRAGTYEQYF.

CDR3 sequence: CAISDWDRGYEQYF. The CDR3 region has the DNA TGTGCCATCAGTGATTGGGACAGGGGTTACGAGCAGTACTTC. The V gene is TRBV10-3, the J gene TRBJ2-7; 10 bases align to TRBD1. The CDR3 consists of 14 residues. With V trimmed by 3 bases and J by 4 bases, 3 bases remained unmatched. Germline V CDR1 and CDR2: ENHRY, SYGVKD.